This T cell receptor beta chain is drawn from a study of T cells in Graves' hyperthyroidism and ophthalmopathy. Findings of the study overall: Most clonotypes that expanded in the thyroid above 0.001 also showed up in blood. Prediction of ophthalmopathy progression came a median approximately 6.5 months pre-onset.

The CDR3 runs to 14 residues. From germline, CDR1 is MNHNS and CDR2 SASEGT. The V end was cut by 7 bases, the J end by 0 bases, with 12 bases between. This clonotype has only a few counts. The target antigen is unknown. From RNA transcripts, TCR beta CDR3 regions were amplified. Researchers ran a first-round RT-PCR on the TCR CDR3 using the HTBI primer set. TCRdb passed the multiplex PCR reads through MiXCR, listing each CDR3 protein once. Among 500,000 to 550,000 distinct CDR3 sequences listed, about a fifth were seen once. Patients aged 18 to 65 had newly diagnosed hyperthyroidism of under 2 months' duration. The diagnostic basis comprised clinical symptoms, serum thyroxine and TRAb, thyroid ultrasound and orbital computed tomography.

The specimen sequenced was blood. This chain links TRBV6-1 with TRBJ2-5; weak D call: TRBD2 (5 bases). The sequence came from a man younger than 30 with Graves' hyperthyroidism. The CDR3 sequence is CASTLPGYQETQYF. The DNA for the CDR3 is TGTGCCAGCACCCTTCCGGGGTACCAAGAGACCCAGTACTTC.